The 5 T cell receptor beta chains listed next were all sequenced from one sample in a study of blood T cell repertoires in COVID-19. Here immunoSEQ multiplex PCR was the method, and the copy in TCRdb shows in-frame clones only, minus some. The sample includes about 310,000 clones, 85% to 90% seen only once; the top ten take approximately 0.98%. Sequencing used peripheral blood. Receptors were obtained from a woman aged 40 to 50 with COVID-19, enrolled during active disease.

This rearrangement joins TRBV7-3 to TRBJ2-1; 13 bases line up with TRBD2. This CDR3 comprises 19 residues. Trimming cost V 5 bases and J 7 bases; bases outside gene matches: 17. Germline V gene sequence: CDR1 SGHTA, CDR2 FQGTGA. CDR3 DNA: TGTGCCAGCAGCGCCTTAAAAGGGACCGGGACTAGCGGGAAGAATGAGCAGTTCTTC. It yields the protein CASSALKGTGTSGKNEQFF.

The V gene is TRBV11-2, the J gene TRBJ1-2, with a weak D call TRBD1 (6 bases). V lost 2 bases and J lost 7, with 17 bases in between. This CDR3 region has 15 residues. CDR1 SGHAT and CDR2 FQNNGV come from the germline V gene. CDR3 region: CASSLTTRGTGGYTF. The CDR3 DNA is TGTGCCAGCAGCTTAACAACCAGGGGAACTGGTGGCTACACCTTC.

The V and J genes are TRBV5-1 and TRBJ2-3; maybe TRBD1 (5 bases). This CDR3 has 15 residues. V was pared by 4 bases and J by 6 bases, with 18 bases between. The germline V gene has CDR1 SGHRS and CDR2 YFSETQ. In DNA form, the CDR3 reads TGCGCCAGCAGCCCAGACCCCGTAGCAGGGGATACGCAGTATTTT. This codes for CASSPDPVAGDTQYF.

The chain links TRBV5-4 to TRBJ1-1, with D tentatively TRBD1 (5 bases). CDR1 is SGHNT, CDR2 YYREEE, per germline (reference sequence). V was clipped by 4 bases and J by 0 bases, with 16 bases between them. The CDR3 length is 16 residues. The CDR3 bases are TGTGCCAGCAGCCAGAACGGCAGGGTAATGAACACTGAAGCTTTCTTT. It translates to CASSQNGRVMNTEAFF.

This chain's CDR3 is CASSPEYLTDTQYF. DNA for the CDR3: TGTGCCAGCAGTCCTGAGTATCTCACAGATACGCAGTATTTT. The chain couples TRBV27 to TRBJ2-3; no clear D gene. Germline-derived CDR1 and CDR2 are MNHEY and SMNVEV (reference sequence). Trimming took off 5 bases at V and 2 bases at J, with 11 bases between the two ends. This CDR3 is 14 amino acids long.